These 30 T cell receptor beta chains were all obtained from the same sample, sequenced in a study of T cells after yellow fever vaccination. TCRdb reprocessed the 5' RACE reads with MiXCR, giving one entry per CDR3 protein. The table lists some 400,000 distinct CDR3 sequences, around 6.4% of them singletons. The specimen comprised PBMCs, sampled 5 days after the yellow fever booster vaccination. The receptors were gathered from a man aged 25 to 40 who received the YFV17D yellow fever vaccine.

This clonotype was counted ten times or more. The J gene is TRBJ2-3, the V gene TRBV6-1; D may be TRBD2 (6 bases). V shed 6 bases and J shed 4 bases, with 17 bases lying between them. CDR3 length equals 15 residues. Per germline, CDR1 MNHNS and CDR2 SASEGT. CDR3 nucleotide sequence: TGTGCCAGCAGGAGGAGGGACGGCGGGGCAGATACGCAGTATTTT. Translation: CASRRRDGGADTQYF.

This clonotype was recorded a few times. J is TRBJ2-2 and V is TRBV20-1; no reliable D call. This CDR3 region has 13 residues. Trimming left V 5 bases short and J 2 bases short, with 9 bases between. CDR1 DFQATT and CDR2 SNEGSKA come from the germline V gene (reference sequence). In DNA form, the CDR3 reads TGCAGTGCTGAGGTTCCTAACACCGGGGAGCTGTTTTTT. It is translated as CSAEVPNTGELFF.

Many counts were recorded for this clonotype. The chain links TRBV7-2 to TRBJ2-1, with 7 bases aligning to TRBD2. The CDR3 has 16 residues. The germline gives CDR1 SGHTA, CDR2 FQGNSA. V trimming: 5 bases; J trimming: 2 bases; junction bases outside the gene matches: 9. The CDR3 DNA reads TGTGCCAGCAGCCCTAGAGGAGGGAGGGCCTACAATGAGCAGTTCTTC. Its translation: CASSPRGGRAYNEQFF.

This clonotype was recorded many times. The chain has TRBV3-1 and TRBJ1-5; TRBD1 is a possible D gene (5 bases). V was trimmed by 0 bases and J by 6 bases, leaving 6 bases between them. The CDR3 sequence is 13 residues long. Germline V gives CDR1 LGHDT, CDR2 YNNKEL (reference sequence). DNA of the CDR3: TGTGCCAGCAGCCAAGACAGGGCTCAGCCCCAGCATTTT. Its protein product is CASSQDRAQPQHF.

This clonotype was recorded a few times. The V call is TRBV7-2, the J call TRBJ2-2; D ambiguous. Trimming removed 3 bases at V and 5 bases at J, with 10 bases between. Germline V gene data show CDR1 as SGHTA and CDR2 as FQGNSA. This CDR3 has 14 residues. CDR3 DNA: TGTGCCAGCAGCTTGGCTCCACGAACCGGGGAGCTGTTTTTT. The encoded protein is CASSLAPRTGELFF.

This clonotype appeared a few times. The chain uses TRBV11-2 and TRBJ1-1; D might be TRBD1 (5 bases). This CDR3 has 15 amino acids. V was clipped by 8 bases and J by 3 bases, with 19 bases between them. Germline CDR1 is SGHAT and CDR2 is FQNNGV. CDR3 sequence reads: CASQPWDGRDTEAFF. The DNA for the CDR3 is TGTGCCAGCCAGCCTTGGGACGGGAGGGACACTGAAGCTTTCTTT.

This clonotype came up many times. The chain recombines TRBV19 with TRBJ2-7; 10 bases are shared with TRBD2. V shed 6 bases, J shed 2 bases, and the junction held 16 bases outside the gene matches. The CDR3 loop spans 18 amino acids. CDR1 LNHDA and CDR2 SQIVND come from the germline V gene (reference sequence). In nucleotides, the CDR3 is TGTGCCAGTAGCCCCCCAGAAGAGGCTAGCGGGAGCACCTACGAGCAGTACTTC. As protein: CASSPPEEASGSTYEQYF.

The V and J genes are TRBV20-1 and TRBJ2-5; 12 positions agree with TRBD2. The CDR3 is 15 amino acids. V was pared by 3 bases and J by 2 bases, with 4 bases of the junction left unmatched. Germline loops: CDR1 DFQATT, CDR2 SNEGSKA (reference sequence). CDR3 coding DNA: TGCAGTGCTAGGACTAGCGGGAGATTGCAAGAGACCCAGTACTTC. It is translated as CSARTSGRLQETQYF.

Ten or more counts support this clonotype. The rearrangement joins TRBV18 to TRBJ1-3; D perhaps matches TRBD1 (5 bases). Germline values: CDR1 KGHSH, CDR2 LQKENI. CDR3 length: 16 residues. V lost 0 bases, J lost 0 bases, and 9 bases lay in between. The CDR3, as DNA: TGTGCCAGCTCACCACCGGGACTGTACTCTGGAAACACCATATATTTT. It codes for CASSPPGLYSGNTIYF.

Concerning this clonotype itself: A read error may be the cause here, since a much bigger clone is one base away. The chain recombines TRBV7-9 with TRBJ2-7; TRBD2 matches 7 bases. This CDR3 is built from 14 residues. Germline V gene lookup returns CDR1 SEHNR and CDR2 FQNEAQ (reference sequence). The CDR3 DNA is TGTGCCAGCACCCAGGCTGGCGGGAGAGGCGAGCAGTCCTTC. Encoded protein: CASTQAGGRGEQSF.

This clonotype has more than one count but fewer than ten. The chain links TRBV12-3 or TRBV12-4 to TRBJ2-7; no firm D call. The V end lost 8 bases, the J end lost 5 bases, and 16 bases lay between the germline ends. This CDR3 is 13 amino acids long. DNA of the CDR3: TGTGCCAGCGGCCGCGGCTTTGCCGACGAGCAGTACTTC. The encoded protein is CASGRGFADEQYF.

This clonotype was detected only a few times. V and J are TRBV29-1 and TRBJ1-4; 7 bases are a match to TRBD1. J gave up 4 bases and V 7 bases, and 15 bases lay outside the gene matches. The CDR3 is 16 residues long. Germline assignment: CDR1 SQVTM and CDR2 ANQGSEA. The CDR3 DNA follows: TGCAGCGCCAGACAGGGTAAAAGCACGAATAATGAAAAACTGTTTTTT. Translated: CSARQGKSTNNEKLFF.

The CDR3 coding sequence is TGTGCCAGTAGTATCGCGGATAGCTCCTACGAGCAGTACTTC. The encoded protein is CASSIADSSYEQYF. The rearrangement joins TRBV19 to TRBJ2-7; no clear D. Germline V gene sequence: CDR1 LNHDA, CDR2 SQIVND (reference sequence). V was shortened by 3 bases and J by 0 bases, with 9 bases between the two germline ends. The CDR3 covers 14 residues.

This clonotype was observed at least ten times. The V gene is TRBV5-1, the J gene TRBJ2-3; perhaps TRBD2 as D (6 bases). Germline CDR1 is SGHRS and CDR2 is YFSETQ. V lost 4 bases and J lost 4, with 7 bases in between. This CDR3 region has 12 residues. CDR3 amino acids: CASSRDSDTQYF. The CDR3, as DNA: TGCGCCAGCAGCCGGGACTCAGATACGCAGTATTTT.

This clonotype occurred a few times. The chain has TRBV6-1 and TRBJ1-1; TRBD1 is a possible D gene (5 bases). V was clipped by 7 bases and J by 5 bases, with 17 bases between them. Per germline, CDR1 MNHNS and CDR2 SASEGT. This CDR3 spans 14 amino acids. CDR3 residues: CASISRAPGTEAFF. The CDR3 DNA is TGTGCCAGCATCTCCAGGGCTCCCGGGACTGAAGCTTTCTTT.

The table lists this clonotype with many counts. The rearrangement joins TRBV11-2 to TRBJ2-4; D remains ambiguous. Per germline, CDR1 SGHAT and CDR2 FQNNGV. V lost 5 bases and J 1 base, leaving 9 bases between the germline ends. The CDR3 consists of 14 residues. CDR3 in DNA: TGTGCCAGCAGCCCTACTTGGGCCAAAAACATTCAGTACTTC. Protein: CASSPTWAKNIQYF.

The gene calls are TRBV19 and TRBJ2-5; D may be TRBD2 (6 bases). The ends were cut back, 6 bases at V and 7 bases at J, with 21 bases in the middle. This CDR3 is 15 amino acids long. The germline V gene has CDR1 LNHDA and CDR2 SQIVND (reference sequence). CDR3 bases: TGTGCCAGTAGCCCAGGCGGGGCCCTCCAGGGGACCCAGTACTTC. This codes for CASSPGGALQGTQYF.

This clonotype occurred many times. V is TRBV27 and J is TRBJ2-1, with D unresolved. Germline V gene lookup returns CDR1 MNHEY and CDR2 SMNVEV (reference sequence). The CDR3 consists of 12 residues. The ends were cut back, 4 bases at V and 8 bases at J, with 9 bases in the middle. CDR3 residues: CASSSVSDEQFF. For the CDR3, the DNA is TGTGCCAGCAGTTCCGTCTCGGATGAGCAGTTCTTC.

This clonotype was counted once. This sequence may be a read error, since a much larger clone differs from it by one base. The V and J genes are TRBV6-2 or TRBV6-3 and TRBJ1-5; a weak D match, TRBD1 (6 bases). CDR1 is MNHEY, CDR2 SVGEGT, per germline. V shed 4 bases and J shed 8 bases, with 15 bases lying between them. CDR3 length: 14 amino acids. The CDR3 bases are TGTGCCAGCAGTTCAGGGGTCATAAGGGAGCCCCAGCATTTT. Its translation is CASSSGVIREPQHF.

The chain carries TRBV18 and TRBJ2-1; TRBD1 matches at 7 bases. V shed 4 bases and J 7 bases; nucleotides not matched to a gene: 4. This CDR3 has 13 amino acids. Germline V lookup: CDR1 KGHSH, CDR2 LQKENI. The CDR3 sequence: CASSRQGQNEQFF. In DNA, the CDR3 is TGTGCCAGCTCACGACAGGGCCAGAATGAGCAGTTCTTC.

Many counts were recorded for this clonotype. The J gene is TRBJ2-5, the V gene TRBV15; possibly TRBD1 for D (5 bases). The CDR3 length is 12 residues. The germline V gene has CDR1 LNHNV and CDR2 YYDKDF (reference sequence). Trimming pared 3 bases from V and 13 bases from J, leaving 15 bases between. This CDR3 reads CATSRTPGFLYF. DNA for the CDR3: TGTGCCACCAGCAGGACCCCAGGGTTTCTGTACTTC. The variable domain in full, with the rest retrieved from reference TRBV15 and TRBJ2-5, is DAMVIQNPRYQVTQFGKPVTLSCSQTLNHNVMYWYQQKSSQAPKLLFHYYDKDFNNEADTPDNFQSRRPNTSFCFLDIRSPGLGDTAMYLCATSRTPGFLYFGPGTRLLVL.

V gene TRBV12-3 or TRBV12-4 combines with J gene TRBJ1-3, with 10 positions matching TRBD1. J lost 11 bases, V lost 2 bases, and 9 bases had no gene match. CDR3 length: 15 residues. The CDR3 sequence is CASSLQGQGLSAIYF. Written as DNA, the CDR3 is TGTGCCAGCAGTTTACAGGGACAGGGGCTATCCGCCATATATTTT.

This clonotype was observed a handful of times. The chain uses TRBV7-2 and TRBJ2-7; 7 positions agree with TRBD1. Losses at the gene ends were 5 bases for V and 3 bases for J; bases not matched to a gene: 7. This CDR3 spans 14 amino acids. Looked up from germline, CDR1 is SGHTA and CDR2 is FQGNSA. DNA of the CDR3: TGTGCCAGCAGCCGCCTGACAGGGCTCTACGAGCAGTACTTC. Translation: CASSRLTGLYEQYF. Together with reference TRBV7-2 and TRBJ2-7, the CDR3 gives the full variable domain: GAGVSQSPSNKVTEKGKDVELRCDPISGHTALYWYRQSLGQGLEFLIYFQGNSAPDKSGLPSDRFSAERTGGSVSTLTIQRTQQEDSAVYLCASSRLTGLYEQYFGPGTRLTVT.

This clonotype was counted between two and nine times. J is TRBJ2-7 and V is TRBV6-5; 13 bases are shared with TRBD2. V was clipped by 1 base and J by 2 bases; unmatched bases: 11. Germline CDR1 reads MNHEY; CDR2 reads SVGAGI. The CDR3 spans 19 residues. The CDR3 region is CASSYWGTYGTSGAYEQYF. The CDR3 bases are TGTGCCAGCAGTTACTGGGGGACATACGGGACTAGCGGGGCCTACGAGCAGTACTTC.

There are many counts of this clonotype. The V gene is TRBV7-6, the J gene TRBJ2-1; D remains ambiguous. Germline V lookup: CDR1 SGHVS, CDR2 FNYEAQ. CDR3 length equals 15 residues. Trimming took off 5 bases at V and 2 bases at J, with 13 bases between the two ends. The CDR3 DNA reads as TGTGCCAGCAGCCGGGTCCTACCCACCTACAATGAGCAGTTCTTC. Translating it yields CASSRVLPTYNEQFF.

The genes are TRBV5-1 and TRBJ2-1, with 9 bases fitting TRBD1. CDR1 and CDR2 from the germline V gene are SGHRS and YFSETQ. Trimming at V came to 4 bases and at J to 12 bases, leaving 14 bases not matched to a gene. The CDR3 spans 15 residues. This chain's CDR3 is CASSPEGQGLRGQFF. The CDR3 bases are TGCGCCAGCAGCCCTGAGGGACAGGGACTTCGGGGGCAGTTCTTC.

This rearrangement joins TRBV20-1 to TRBJ1-6; 9 nucleotides align to TRBD1. V trimming: 1 base; J trimming: 8 bases; junction bases outside the gene matches: 6. The CDR3 runs to 15 residues. Germline V gene lookup returns CDR1 DFQATT and CDR2 SNEGSKA (reference sequence). CDR3 region: CSARVPGQGDSPLHF. The DNA of the CDR3 is TGCAGTGCTAGAGTACCGGGACAGGGTGATTCACCCCTCCACTTT.

This clonotype was observed at least ten times. This chain joins TRBV21-1 and TRBJ2-7. TRBV21-1 is a known pseudogene. The CDR3 has 15 amino acids. The CDR3 bases are TGTGCCAGCAGGTTAAACGGGTACATACCTTACGAGCAGTACTTC. Translating it yields CASRLNGYIPYEQYF.

In its sample, this clonotype was seen many times. The V and J genes are TRBV20-1 and TRBJ2-1, with D perhaps matching TRBD2 (5 bases). The germline V and J ends were trimmed by 0 bases and 0 bases, with 6 bases remaining between them. Germline lookup yields CDR1 DFQATT and CDR2 SNEGSKA (reference sequence). CDR3 size: 14 residues. CDR3 residues: CSAREGSSYNEQFF. DNA of the CDR3: TGCAGTGCTAGAGAGGGGAGCTCCTACAATGAGCAGTTCTTC.

This chain joins TRBV27 and TRBJ2-1, with D tentatively TRBD1 or TRBD2 (5 bases each). Trimming took off 6 bases at V and 2 bases at J, with 11 bases between the two ends. The CDR3 sequence is 14 residues long. CDR1 and CDR2 from the germline V gene are MNHEY and SMNVEV (reference sequence). CDR3 region: CASRRDGPYNEQFF. In DNA form, the CDR3 reads TGTGCCAGCAGGAGGGACGGACCCTACAATGAGCAGTTCTTC.